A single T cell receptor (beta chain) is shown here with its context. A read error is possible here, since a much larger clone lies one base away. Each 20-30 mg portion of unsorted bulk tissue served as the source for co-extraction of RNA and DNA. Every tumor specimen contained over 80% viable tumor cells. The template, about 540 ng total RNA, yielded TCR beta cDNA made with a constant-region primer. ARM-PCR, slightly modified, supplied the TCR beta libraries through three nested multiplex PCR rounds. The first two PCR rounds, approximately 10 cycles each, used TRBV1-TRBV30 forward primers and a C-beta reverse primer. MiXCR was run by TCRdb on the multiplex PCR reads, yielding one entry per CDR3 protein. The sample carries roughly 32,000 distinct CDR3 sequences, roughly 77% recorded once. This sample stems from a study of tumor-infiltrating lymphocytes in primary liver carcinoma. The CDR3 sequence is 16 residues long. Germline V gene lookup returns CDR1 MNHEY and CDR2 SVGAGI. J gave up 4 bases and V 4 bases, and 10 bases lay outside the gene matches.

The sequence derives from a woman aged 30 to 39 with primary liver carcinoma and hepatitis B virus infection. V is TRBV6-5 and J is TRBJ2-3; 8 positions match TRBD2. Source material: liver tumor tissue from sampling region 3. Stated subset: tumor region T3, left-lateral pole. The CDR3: CASSFVSGISADTQYF. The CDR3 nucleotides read TGTGCCAGCAGTTTTGTTAGCGGGATCAGTGCAGATACGCAGTATTTT.